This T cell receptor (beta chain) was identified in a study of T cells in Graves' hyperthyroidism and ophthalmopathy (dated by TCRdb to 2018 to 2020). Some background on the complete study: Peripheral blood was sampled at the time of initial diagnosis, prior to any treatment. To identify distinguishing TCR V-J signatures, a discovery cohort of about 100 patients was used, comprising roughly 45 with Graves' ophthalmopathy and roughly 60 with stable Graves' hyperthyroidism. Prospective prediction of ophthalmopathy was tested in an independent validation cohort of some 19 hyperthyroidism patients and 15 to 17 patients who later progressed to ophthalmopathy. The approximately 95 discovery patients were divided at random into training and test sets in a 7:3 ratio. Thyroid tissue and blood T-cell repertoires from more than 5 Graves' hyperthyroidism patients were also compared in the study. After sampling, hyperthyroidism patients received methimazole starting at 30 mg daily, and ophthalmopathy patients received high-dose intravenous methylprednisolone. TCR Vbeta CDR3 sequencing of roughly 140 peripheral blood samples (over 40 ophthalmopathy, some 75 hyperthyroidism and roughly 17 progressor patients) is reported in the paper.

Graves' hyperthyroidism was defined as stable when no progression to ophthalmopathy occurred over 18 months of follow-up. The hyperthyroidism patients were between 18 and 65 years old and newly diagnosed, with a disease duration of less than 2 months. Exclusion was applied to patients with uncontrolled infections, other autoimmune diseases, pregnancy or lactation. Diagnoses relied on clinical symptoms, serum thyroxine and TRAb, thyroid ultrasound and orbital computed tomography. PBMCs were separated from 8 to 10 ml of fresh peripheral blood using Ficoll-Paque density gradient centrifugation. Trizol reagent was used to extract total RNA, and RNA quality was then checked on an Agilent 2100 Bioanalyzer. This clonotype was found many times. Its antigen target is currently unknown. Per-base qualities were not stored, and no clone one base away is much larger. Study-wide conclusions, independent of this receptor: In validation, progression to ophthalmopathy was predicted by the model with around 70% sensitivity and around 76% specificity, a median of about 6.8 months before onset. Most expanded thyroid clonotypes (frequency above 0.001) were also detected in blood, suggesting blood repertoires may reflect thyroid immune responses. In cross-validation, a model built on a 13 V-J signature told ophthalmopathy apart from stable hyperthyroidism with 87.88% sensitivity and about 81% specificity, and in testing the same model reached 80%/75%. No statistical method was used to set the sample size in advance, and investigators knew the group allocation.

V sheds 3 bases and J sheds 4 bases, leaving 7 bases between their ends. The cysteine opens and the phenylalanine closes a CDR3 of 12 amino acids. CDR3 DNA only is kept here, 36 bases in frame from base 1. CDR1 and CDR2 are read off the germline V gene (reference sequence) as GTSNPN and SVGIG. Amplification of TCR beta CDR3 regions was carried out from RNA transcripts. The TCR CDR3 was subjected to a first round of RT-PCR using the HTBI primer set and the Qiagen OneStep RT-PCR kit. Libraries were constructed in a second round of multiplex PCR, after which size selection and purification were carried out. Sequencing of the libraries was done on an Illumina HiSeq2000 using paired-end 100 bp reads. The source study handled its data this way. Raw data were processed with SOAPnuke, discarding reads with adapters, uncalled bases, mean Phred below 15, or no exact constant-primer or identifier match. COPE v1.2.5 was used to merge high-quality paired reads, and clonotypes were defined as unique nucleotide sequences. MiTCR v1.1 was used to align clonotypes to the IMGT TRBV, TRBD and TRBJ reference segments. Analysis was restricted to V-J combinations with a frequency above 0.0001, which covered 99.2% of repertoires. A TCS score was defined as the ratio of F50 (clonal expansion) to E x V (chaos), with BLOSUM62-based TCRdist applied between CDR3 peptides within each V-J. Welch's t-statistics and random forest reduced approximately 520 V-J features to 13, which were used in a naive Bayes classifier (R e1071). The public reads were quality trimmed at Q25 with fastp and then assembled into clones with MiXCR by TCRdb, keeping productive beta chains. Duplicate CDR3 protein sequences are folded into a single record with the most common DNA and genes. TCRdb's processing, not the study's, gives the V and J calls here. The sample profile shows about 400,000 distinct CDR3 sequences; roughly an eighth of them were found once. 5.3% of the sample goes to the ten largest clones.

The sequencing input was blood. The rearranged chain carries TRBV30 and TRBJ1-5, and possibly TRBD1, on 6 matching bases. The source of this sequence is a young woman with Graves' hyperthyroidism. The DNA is TGTGCCTGGAGGACAGGAAATCAGCCCCAGCATTTT. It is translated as CAWRTGNQPQHF.